A single TCR beta chain is shown here with its context. Produced via immunoSEQ multiplex PCR; TCRdb's table is partial and in-frame only. The data show 75,000 to 90,000 clones, 80% to 95% seen once. The record originates from a study of technical replicates of blood from a few donors. Trimming cost V 4 bases and J 4 bases; bases outside gene matches: 3. Germline V gene sequence: CDR1 SGHTA, CDR2 FQGTGA. The CDR3 sequence is 15 residues long. Sequencing was performed on T cells isolated from PBMCs. The clonotype was recovered from a human donor in good health. The chain employs TRBV7-3 and TRBJ2-1; 11 nucleotides agree with TRBD2. In DNA, the CDR3 is TGTGCCAGCAGCTCACTAGCGGGAGCGTACAATGAGCAGTTCTTC. This gives the protein CASSSLAGAYNEQFF.